This T cell receptor (beta chain) was sequenced for a study of response to subunit inactivated influenza vaccine. This clonotype was counted only a few times. Its target is not known. TCRdb analysed the RT-PCR reads with MiXCR anew, one entry per CDR3 protein. This sample has 800,000 to 1,000,000 distinct CDR3 sequences, with over 20% found just once. Findings and caveats of the study: Few new T cells, the authors suggested, are recruited by each seasonal influenza vaccination.

This CDR3 region has 13 residues. Germline V gene data show CDR1 as DFQATT and CDR2 as SNEGSKA (reference sequence). V dropped 0 bases and J dropped 3 bases, with 6 bases sitting between them. The sequences come from PBMCs from blood, collected roughly 5 days after vaccination. This sequence joins TRBV20-1 and TRBJ1-5; D gene ambiguous. The receptor comes from a man between 50 and 59 years old who received an inactivated influenza vaccine. CDR3 sequence: CSARDFDNQPQHF. In nucleotides, the CDR3 is TGCAGTGCTAGAGATTTTGACAATCAGCCCCAGCATTTT.